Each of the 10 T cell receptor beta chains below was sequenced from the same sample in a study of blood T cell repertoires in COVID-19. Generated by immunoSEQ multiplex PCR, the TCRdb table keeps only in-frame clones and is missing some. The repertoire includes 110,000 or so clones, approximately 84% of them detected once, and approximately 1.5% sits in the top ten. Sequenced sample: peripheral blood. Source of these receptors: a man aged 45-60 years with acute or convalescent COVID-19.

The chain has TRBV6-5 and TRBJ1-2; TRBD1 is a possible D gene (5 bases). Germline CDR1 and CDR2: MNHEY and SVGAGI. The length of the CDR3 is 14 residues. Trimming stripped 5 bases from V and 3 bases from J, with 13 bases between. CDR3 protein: CASSRGAGHYGYTF. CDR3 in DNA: TGTGCCAGCAGTCGTGGGGCAGGCCACTATGGCTACACCTTC.

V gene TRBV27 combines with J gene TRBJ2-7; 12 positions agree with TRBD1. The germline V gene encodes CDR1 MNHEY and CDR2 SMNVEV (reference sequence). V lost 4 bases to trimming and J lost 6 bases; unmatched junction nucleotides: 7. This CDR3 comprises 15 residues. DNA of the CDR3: TGTGCCAGCAGTTCAGGGACAGGGGGCCCCTCCGAGCAGTACTTC. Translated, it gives CASSSGTGGPSEQYF.

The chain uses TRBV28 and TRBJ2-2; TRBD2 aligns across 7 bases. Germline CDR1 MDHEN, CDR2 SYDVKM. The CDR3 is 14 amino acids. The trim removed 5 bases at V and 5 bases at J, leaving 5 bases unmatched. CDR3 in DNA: TGTGCCAGCAGTAGCGGGGCACGGACCGGGGAGCTGTTTTTT. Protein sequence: CASSSGARTGELFF.

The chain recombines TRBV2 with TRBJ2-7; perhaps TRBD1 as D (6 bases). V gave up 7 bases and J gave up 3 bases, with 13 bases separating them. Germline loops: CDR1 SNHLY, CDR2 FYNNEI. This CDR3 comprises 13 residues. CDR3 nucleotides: TGTGCCAGCACCTTACAGGGCGGCTACGAGCAGTACGTC. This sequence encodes CASTLQGGYEQYV.

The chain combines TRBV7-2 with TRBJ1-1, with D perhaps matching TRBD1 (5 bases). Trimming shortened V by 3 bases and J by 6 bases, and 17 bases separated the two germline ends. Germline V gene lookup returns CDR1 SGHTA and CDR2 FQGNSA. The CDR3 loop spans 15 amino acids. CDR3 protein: CASSFSGLGEAEAFF. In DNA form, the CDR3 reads TGTGCCAGCAGCTTTTCGGGCCTAGGGGAGGCTGAAGCTTTCTTT.

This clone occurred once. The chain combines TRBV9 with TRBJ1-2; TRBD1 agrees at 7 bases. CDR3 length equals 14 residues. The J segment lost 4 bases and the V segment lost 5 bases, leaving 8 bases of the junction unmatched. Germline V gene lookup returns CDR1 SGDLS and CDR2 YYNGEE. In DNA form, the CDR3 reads TGTGCCAGCAGTGCCCAAGGGGGCCTCTATGGCTACACCTTC. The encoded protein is CASSAQGGLYGYTF. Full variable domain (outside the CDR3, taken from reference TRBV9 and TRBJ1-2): DSGVTQTPKHLITATGQRVTLRCSPRSGDLSVYWYQQSLDQGLQFLIQYYNGEERAKGNILERFSAQQFPDLHSELNLSSLELGDSALYFCASSAQGGLYGYTFGSGTRLTVV.

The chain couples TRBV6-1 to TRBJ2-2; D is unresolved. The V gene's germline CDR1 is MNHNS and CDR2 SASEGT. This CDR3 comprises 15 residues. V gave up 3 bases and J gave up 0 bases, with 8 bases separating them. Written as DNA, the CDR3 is TGTGCCAGCAGTGAGAGGAGAACGAACACCGGGGAGCTGTTTTTT. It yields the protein CASSERRTNTGELFF.

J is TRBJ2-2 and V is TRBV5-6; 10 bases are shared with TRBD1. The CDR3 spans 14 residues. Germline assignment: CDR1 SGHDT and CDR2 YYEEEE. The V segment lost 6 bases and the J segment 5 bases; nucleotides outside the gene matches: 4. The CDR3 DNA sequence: TGTGCCAGCACTATGGGACAGGGGACCGGGGAGCTGTTTTTT. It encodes CASTMGQGTGELFF.

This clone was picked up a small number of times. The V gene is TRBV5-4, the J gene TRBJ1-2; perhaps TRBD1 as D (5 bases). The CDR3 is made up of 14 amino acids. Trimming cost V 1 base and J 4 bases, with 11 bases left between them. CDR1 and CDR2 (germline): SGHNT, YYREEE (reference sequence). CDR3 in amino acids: CASSLSGISYGYTF. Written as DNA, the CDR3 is TGTGCCAGCAGCTTGTCAGGGATCTCCTATGGCTACACCTTC.

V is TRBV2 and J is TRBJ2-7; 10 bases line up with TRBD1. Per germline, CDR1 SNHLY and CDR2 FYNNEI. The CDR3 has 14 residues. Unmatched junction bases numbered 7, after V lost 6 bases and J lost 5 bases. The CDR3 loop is CASRRDRGQDEQYF. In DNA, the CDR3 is TGTGCCAGCAGGAGGGACAGGGGTCAAGACGAGCAGTACTTC. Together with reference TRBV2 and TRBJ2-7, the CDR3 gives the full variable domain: EPEVTQTPSHQVTQMGQEVILRCVPISNHLYFYWYRQILGQKVEFLVSFYNNEISEKSEIFDDQFSVERPDGSNFTLKIRSTKLEDSAMYFCASRRDRGQDEQYFGPGTRLTVT.